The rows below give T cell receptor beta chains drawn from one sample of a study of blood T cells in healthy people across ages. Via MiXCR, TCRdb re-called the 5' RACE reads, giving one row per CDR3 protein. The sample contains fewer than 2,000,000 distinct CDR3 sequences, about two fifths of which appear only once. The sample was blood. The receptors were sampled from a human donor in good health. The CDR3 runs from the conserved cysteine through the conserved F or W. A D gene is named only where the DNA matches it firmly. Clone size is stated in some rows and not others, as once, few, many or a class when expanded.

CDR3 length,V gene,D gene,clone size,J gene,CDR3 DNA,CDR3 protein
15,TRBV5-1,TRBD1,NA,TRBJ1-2,TGCGCCAGCAGCTCCGCCCTAGGGGGCTACTATGGCTACACCTTC,CASSSALGGYYGYTF
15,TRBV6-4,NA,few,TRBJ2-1,TGTGCCAGCAGTGCCGGCGCCACCCTCTACAATGAGCAGTTCTTC,CASSAGATLYNEQFF
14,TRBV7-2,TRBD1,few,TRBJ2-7,TGTGCCAGCAGCCTAATTGGACAGGACTACGAGCAGTACTTC,CASSLIGQDYEQYF
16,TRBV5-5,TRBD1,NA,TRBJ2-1,TGTGCCAGCAGTCGACAGGGGACGAGCTCCTACAATGAGCAGTTCTTC,CASSRQGTSSYNEQFF
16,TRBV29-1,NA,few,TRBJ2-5,TGCAGCGTTGAGAGTCGCGGGGAGGAGGGGCAAGAGACCCAGTACTTC,CSVESRGEEGQETQYF
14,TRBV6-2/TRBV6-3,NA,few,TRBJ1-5,TGTGCCAGCAGTTACTTAGGGACGAATCAGCCCCAGCATTTT,CASSYLGTNQPQHF
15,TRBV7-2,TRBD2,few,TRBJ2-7,TGTGCCAGCAGCATCGCCCCGGGACTAGCTTACGAGCAGTACTTC,CASSIAPGLAYEQYF
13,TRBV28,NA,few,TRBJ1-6,TGTGCCAGCAGTTTTCTAAGGGGATCACCCCTCCACTTT,CASSFLRGSPLHF
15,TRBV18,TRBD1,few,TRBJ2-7,TGTGCCAGCTCACCATCGCCGGACAGGGACTACGAGCAGTACTTC,CASSPSPDRDYEQYF
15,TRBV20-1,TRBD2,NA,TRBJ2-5,TGCAGTGCCTCTGGGCGGGAGACCCTCCAAGAGACCCAGTACTTC,CSASGRETLQETQYF
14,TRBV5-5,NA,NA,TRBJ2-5,TGTGCCAGCAGCTTCGCGGCGGGGCAAGAGACCCAGTACTTC,CASSFAAGQETQYF
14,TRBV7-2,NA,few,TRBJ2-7,TGTGCCAGCAGCTTTGGGGGGGCAATAAACGAGCAGTACTTC,CASSFGGAINEQYF
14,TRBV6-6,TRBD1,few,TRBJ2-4,TGTGCCAGCAGTTCATGGGACAGGATAAACATTCAGTACTTC,CASSSWDRINIQYF
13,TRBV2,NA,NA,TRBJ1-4,TGTGTCAGCAGTGAAGCGAGGACGGGAAAACTGTTTTTT,CVSSEARTGKLFF
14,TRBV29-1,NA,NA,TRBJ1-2,TGCAGCGTCGAACGGGGGGGAGTTTGGTATGGCTACACCTTC,CSVERGGVWYGYTF
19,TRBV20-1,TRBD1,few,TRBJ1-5,TGCAGTGCAGGCCCCCAAACAGGGGGCTGGGGGTATAGCAATCAGCCCCAGCATTTT,CSAGPQTGGWGYSNQPQHF
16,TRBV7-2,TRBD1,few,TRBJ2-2,TGTGCCAGCAGCTTAGCCAGGGGGCTTAGAACCGGGGAGCTGTTTTTT,CASSLARGLRTGELFF
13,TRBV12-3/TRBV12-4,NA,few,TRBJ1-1,TGTGCCAGCAGTCCATTTTCGAACACTGAAGCTTTCTTT,CASSPFSNTEAFF
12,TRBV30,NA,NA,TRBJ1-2,TGTGCCTGGAGTCCGGCTAACTATGGCTACACCTTC,CAWSPANYGYTF
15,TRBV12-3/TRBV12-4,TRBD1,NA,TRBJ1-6,TGTGCCAGCAGGGAGGGACAGTTCTATAATTCACCCCTCCACTTT,CASREGQFYNSPLHF
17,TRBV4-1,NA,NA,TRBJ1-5,TGCGCCAGCAGACCCCAGATAGACAGTTATAGCAATCAGCCCCAGCATTTT,CASRPQIDSYSNQPQHF
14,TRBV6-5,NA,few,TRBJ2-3,TGTGCCAGCCGCAGGGCCGTTCTCTCAGATACGCAGTATTTT,CASRRAVLSDTQYF
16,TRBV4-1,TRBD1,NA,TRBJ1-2,TGCGCCAGCAGCCTCCGGGACAGGGGGACCTCGGATGGCTACACCTTC,CASSLRDRGTSDGYTF
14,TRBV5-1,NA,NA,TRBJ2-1,TGCGCCAGCAGCTTGGCCAGGCAAAGGGGTGAGCAGTTCTTC,CASSLARQRGEQFF
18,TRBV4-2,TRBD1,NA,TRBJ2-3,TGTGCCAGCAGCCAAGAGGGAAACAGGGGGATAGGAACAGATACGCAGTATTTT,CASSQEGNRGIGTDTQYF
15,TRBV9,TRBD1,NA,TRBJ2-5,TGTGCCAGCAGTGTATGGGACAGATCTGGGGAGACCCAGTACTTC,CASSVWDRSGETQYF
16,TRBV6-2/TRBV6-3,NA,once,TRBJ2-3,TGTGCCAGCAGTTACTCGAATCATGGTGTCACAGATACGCAGTATTTT,CASSYSNHGVTDTQYF
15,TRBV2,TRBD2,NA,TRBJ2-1,TGTGCCAGCAGGATACTAGCGGGGTCAAACAATGAGCAGTTCTTC,CASRILAGSNNEQFF
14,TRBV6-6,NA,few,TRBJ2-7,TGTGCCAGCAGATCTTCCGACAGGCTCTACGAGCAGTACTTC,CASRSSDRLYEQYF
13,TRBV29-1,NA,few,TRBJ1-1,TGCAGCGTTCACCCACGCCGGGGTAGTGAAGCTTTCTTT,CSVHPRRGSEAFF
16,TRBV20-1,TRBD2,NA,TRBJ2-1,TGCAGTGCTAGAGGGAATAGCGGGGGGGCCTACAATGAGCAGTTCTTC,CSARGNSGGAYNEQFF
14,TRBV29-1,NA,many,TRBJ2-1,TGCAGCGTTGAAACCATCAGGGTACACAATGAGCAGTTCTTC,CSVETIRVHNEQFF
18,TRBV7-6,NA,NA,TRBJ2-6,TGTGCCAGCAGCTTAAGCACCATCAGGGAGGCTGGGGCCAACGTCCTGACTTTC,CASSLSTIREAGANVLTF
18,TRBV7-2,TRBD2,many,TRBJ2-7,TGTGCCAGCAGCGTAAAGAGGGAGGTAGCGGGGACCGGATACGAGCAGTACTTC,CASSVKREVAGTGYEQYF
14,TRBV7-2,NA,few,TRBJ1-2,TGTGCCAGCAGCTTAGAGGTCACTAACTATGGCTACACCTTC,CASSLEVTNYGYTF
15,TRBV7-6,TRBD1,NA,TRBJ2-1,TGTGCCAGCAGCATTGGACAGGGCCCCTACAATGAGCAGTTCTTC,CASSIGQGPYNEQFF
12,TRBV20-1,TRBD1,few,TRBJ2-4,TGCAGTGCTGACAGGGGGGACAACATTCAGTACTTC,CSADRGDNIQYF
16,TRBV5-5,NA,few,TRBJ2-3,TGTGCCAGCAGCTTGGACCTAGGCGGGCTAGCAGATACGCAGTATTTT,CASSLDLGGLADTQYF
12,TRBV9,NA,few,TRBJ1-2,TGTGCCATAAACAGGAATTACTATGGCTACACCTTC,CAINRNYYGYTF
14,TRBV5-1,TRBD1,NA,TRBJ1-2,TGCGCCAGCACTACCGGGACAGTTAACTATGGCTACACCTTC,CASTTGTVNYGYTF
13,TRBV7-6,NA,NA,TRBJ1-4,TGTGCCAGCAGCTTGAACGGCAATGAAAAACTGTTTTTT,CASSLNGNEKLFF
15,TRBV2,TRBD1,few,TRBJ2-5,TGTGCCAGCAGTGACCGGGACAGGGGAGGAGAGACCCAGTACTTC,CASSDRDRGGETQYF
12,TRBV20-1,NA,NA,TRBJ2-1,TGCAGTGCTAGGGACAGTCTGGATGAGCAGTTCTTC,CSARDSLDEQFF
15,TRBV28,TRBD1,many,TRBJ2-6,TGTGCCAGCAGAGCGACAGGGGACGGGGCCAACGTCCTGACTTTC,CASRATGDGANVLTF
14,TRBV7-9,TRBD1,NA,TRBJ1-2,TGTGCCAGCAGCTCAGGACAGGGGATGGAGGGCTACACCTTC,CASSSGQGMEGYTF